The present T cell receptor beta chain was sequenced within a study of Ad26.COV2.S vaccination and SARS-CoV-2 variants. Here immunoSEQ multiplex PCR was the method, and the copy in TCRdb shows in-frame clones only, minus some. The table shows more than 300,000 clones, with about 87% occurring only once. The V gene lost 4 bases and the J gene lost 0 bases, with 9 bases spanning the gap. This CDR3 has 14 residues. The V gene's germline CDR1 is SGHDT and CDR2 YYEEEE. The treatment denotes: some 20 received Ad26.COV2.S at low or high dose, single or two shots; about 5 received placebo; per-sample allocation not given. Day 63 after the first vaccine or placebo injection was the time point for sampling. The sample holds one count of this clone.

The receptor's source is a person aged 18-65 years who received the Ad26.COV2.S COVID-19 vaccine or a placebo. The chain carries TRBV5-6 and TRBJ2-3; D is unclear. The input for sequencing was peripheral blood, taken in a trial of Ad26.COV2.S vaccine versus placebo. In DNA, the CDR3 is TGTGCCAGCAGCCGTGGTAGGAGCACAGATACGCAGTATTTT. This gives the protein CASSRGRSTDTQYF.